The present T cell receptor (beta chain) was sequenced within a study of cytomegalovirus exposure and HLA in healthy donors. The V end was cut by 6 bases, the J end by 7 bases, with 8 bases between. The CDR3 runs 11 residues. Germline CDR1 and CDR2: SGHNT and YYREEE (reference sequence). Profiling relied on immunoSEQ multiplex PCR, and the TCRdb table lists in-frame clones only, not all of them. The sample consists of approximately 230,000 clones, roughly nine tenths of them appearing once. Sequences were obtained from PBMCs. The rearrangement joins TRBV5-4 to TRBJ2-1, with D possibly matching TRBD2 (5 bases). The TCR was taken from a young man in good health and CMV-seropositive. CDR3 in amino acids: CASTEGNEQFF. The CDR3 nucleotides are TGTGCCAGCACCGAGGGTAATGAGCAGTTCTTC.